This T cell receptor beta chain was retrieved from a study of blood T cell repertoires in COVID-19. The CDR3 is 14 residues long. V lost 2 bases and J lost 4, with 9 bases in between. Germline CDR1 and CDR2: SGHVS and FQNEAQ. TCRdb's copy holds only in-frame clones and misses some; the assay was immunoSEQ multiplex PCR. This sample carries tens of thousands of clones, around 88% of them seen once, and the ten largest clones take over 25%. This clonotype was obtained from a human donor in a cohort sampled during active COVID-19. The V gene is TRBV7-8, the J gene TRBJ1-5; a possible D gene is TRBD1 (5 bases). Sequencing was performed on peripheral blood. The CDR3 DNA reads TGTGCCAGCAGCTTACTGGCAGGGAATCAGCCCCAGCATTTT. The encoded protein is CASSLLAGNQPQHF.